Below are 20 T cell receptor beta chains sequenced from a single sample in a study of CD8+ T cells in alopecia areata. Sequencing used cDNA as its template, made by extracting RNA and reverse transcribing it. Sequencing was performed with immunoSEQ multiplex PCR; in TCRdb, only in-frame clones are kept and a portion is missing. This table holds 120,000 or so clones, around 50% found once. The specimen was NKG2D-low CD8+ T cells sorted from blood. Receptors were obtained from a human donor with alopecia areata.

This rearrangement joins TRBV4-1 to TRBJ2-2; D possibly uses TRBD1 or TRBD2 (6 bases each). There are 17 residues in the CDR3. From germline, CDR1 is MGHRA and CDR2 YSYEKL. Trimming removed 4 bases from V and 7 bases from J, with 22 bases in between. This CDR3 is CASSLPGASVRGGELFF. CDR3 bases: TGCGCCAGCAGCCTACCGGGAGCTAGTGTCAGGGGCGGGGAGCTGTTTTTT.

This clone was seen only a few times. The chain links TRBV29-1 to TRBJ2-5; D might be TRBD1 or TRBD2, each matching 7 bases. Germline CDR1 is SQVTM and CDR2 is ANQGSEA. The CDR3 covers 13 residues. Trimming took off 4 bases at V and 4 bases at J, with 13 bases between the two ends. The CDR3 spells CSVVGGGAETQYF. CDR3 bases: TGCAGCGTTGTGGGAGGGGGCGCAGAGACCCAGTACTTC.

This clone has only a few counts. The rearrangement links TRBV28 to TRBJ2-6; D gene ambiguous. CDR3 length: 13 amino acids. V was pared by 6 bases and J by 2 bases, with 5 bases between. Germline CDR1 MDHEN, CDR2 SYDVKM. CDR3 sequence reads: CASRVPGANVLTF. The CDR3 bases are TGTGCCAGCAGGGTCCCTGGGGCCAACGTCCTGACTTTC.

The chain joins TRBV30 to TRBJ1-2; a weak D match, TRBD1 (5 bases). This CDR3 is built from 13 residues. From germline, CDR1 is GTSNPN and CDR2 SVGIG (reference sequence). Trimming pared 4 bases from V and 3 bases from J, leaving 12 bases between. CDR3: CAWTERGDYGYTF. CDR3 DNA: TGTGCCTGGACGGAGAGAGGGGACTATGGCTACACCTTC.

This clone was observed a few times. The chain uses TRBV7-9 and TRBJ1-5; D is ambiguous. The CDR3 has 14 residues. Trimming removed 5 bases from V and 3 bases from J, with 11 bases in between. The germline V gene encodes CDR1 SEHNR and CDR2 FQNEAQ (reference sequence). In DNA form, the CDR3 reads TGTGCCAGCAGCCCAGCCCAGTTCAATCAGCCCCAGCATTTT. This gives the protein CASSPAQFNQPQHF.

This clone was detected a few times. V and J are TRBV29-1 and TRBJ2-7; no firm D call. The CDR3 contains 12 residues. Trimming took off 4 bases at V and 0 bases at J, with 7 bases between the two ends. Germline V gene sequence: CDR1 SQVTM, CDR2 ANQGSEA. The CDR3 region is CSVVGNSYEQYF. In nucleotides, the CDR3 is TGCAGCGTTGTTGGGAACTCCTACGAGCAGTACTTC.

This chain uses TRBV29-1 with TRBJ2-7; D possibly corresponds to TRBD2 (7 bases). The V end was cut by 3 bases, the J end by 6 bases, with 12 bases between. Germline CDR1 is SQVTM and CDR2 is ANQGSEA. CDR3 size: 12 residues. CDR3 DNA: TGCAGCGTTGATGAGGGGGGGCGCGAGCAGTACTTC. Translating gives CSVDEGGREQYF.

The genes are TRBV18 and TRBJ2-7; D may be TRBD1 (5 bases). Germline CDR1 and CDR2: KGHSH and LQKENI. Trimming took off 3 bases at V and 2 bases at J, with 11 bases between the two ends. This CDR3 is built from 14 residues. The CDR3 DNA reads TGTGCCAGCTCACCCGACAGCAGTACCTACGAGCAGTACTTC. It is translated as CASSPDSSTYEQYF.

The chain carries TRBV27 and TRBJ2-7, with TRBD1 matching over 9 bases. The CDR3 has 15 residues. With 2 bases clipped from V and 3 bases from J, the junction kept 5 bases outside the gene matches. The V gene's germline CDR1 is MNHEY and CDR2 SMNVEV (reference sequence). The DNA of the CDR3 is TGTGCCAGCAGTTTAGGGACAGGGAGAGGCTACGAGCAGTACTTC. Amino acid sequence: CASSLGTGRGYEQYF.

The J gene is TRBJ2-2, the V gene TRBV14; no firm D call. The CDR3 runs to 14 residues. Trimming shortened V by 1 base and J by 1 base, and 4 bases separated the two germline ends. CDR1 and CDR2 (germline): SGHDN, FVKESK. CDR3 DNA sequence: TGTGCCAGCAGCCAAGGGGGGAACACCGGGGAGCTGTTTTTT. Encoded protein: CASSQGGNTGELFF.

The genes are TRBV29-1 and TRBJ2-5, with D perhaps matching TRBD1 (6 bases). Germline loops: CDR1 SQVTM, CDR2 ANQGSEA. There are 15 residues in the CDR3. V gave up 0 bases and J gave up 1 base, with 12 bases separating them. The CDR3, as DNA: TGCAGCGTTGAAGAAAGGACAGCGCCCCAAGAGACCCAGTACTTC. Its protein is CSVEERTAPQETQYF.

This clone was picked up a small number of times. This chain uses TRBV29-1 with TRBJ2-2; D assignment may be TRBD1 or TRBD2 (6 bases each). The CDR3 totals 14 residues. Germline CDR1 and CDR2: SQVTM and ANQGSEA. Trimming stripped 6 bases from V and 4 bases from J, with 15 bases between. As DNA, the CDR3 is TGCAGCGTCGCCCCGGGGGCGGGCACCGGGGAGCTGTTTTTT. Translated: CSVAPGAGTGELFF.

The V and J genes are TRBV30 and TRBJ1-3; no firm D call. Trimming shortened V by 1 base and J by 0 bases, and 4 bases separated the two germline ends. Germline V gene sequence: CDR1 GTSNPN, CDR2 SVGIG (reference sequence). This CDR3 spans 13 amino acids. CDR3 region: CAWSASSGNTIYF. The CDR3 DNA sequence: TGTGCCTGGAGTGCAAGCTCTGGAAACACCATATATTTT.

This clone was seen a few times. DNA for the CDR3: TGTGCCAGCAGCCCTCTAGCGGGATTGATCACAGATACGCAGTATTTT. It specifies CASSPLAGLITDTQYF. The chain uses TRBV14 and TRBJ2-3; 9 nucleotides align to TRBD2. The germline CDR1 and CDR2 sequences are SGHDN and FVKESK. V shed 4 bases and J 2 bases; nucleotides not matched to a gene: 7. The CDR3 contains 16 residues.

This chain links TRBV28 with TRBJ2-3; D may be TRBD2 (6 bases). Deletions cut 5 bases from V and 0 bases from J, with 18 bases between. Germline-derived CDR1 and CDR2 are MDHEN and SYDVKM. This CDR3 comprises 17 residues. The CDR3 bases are TGTGCCAGCAGTCCCACAGCGGCGGGGACTAGCACAGATACGCAGTATTTT. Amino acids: CASSPTAAGTSTDTQYF.

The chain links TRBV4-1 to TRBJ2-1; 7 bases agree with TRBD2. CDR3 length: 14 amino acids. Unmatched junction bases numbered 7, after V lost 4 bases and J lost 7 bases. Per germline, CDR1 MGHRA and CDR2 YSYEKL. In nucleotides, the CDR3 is TGCGCCAGCAGCCCCGGACTAGTAGAGAATGAGCAGTTCTTC. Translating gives CASSPGLVENEQFF.

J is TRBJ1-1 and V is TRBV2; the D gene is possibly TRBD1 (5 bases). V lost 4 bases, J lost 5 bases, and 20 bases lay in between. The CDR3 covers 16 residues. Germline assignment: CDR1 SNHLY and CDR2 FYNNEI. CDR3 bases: TGTGCCAGCAGTGGGTCAATCAGGACTGAGGGGACTGAAGCTTTCTTT. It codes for CASSGSIRTEGTEAFF.

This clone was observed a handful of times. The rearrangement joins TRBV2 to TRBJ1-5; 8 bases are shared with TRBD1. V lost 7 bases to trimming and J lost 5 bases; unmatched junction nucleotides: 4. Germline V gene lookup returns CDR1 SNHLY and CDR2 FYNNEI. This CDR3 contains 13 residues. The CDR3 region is CASTGQGHQPQHF. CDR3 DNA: TGTGCCAGCACCGGACAGGGACATCAGCCCCAGCATTTT.

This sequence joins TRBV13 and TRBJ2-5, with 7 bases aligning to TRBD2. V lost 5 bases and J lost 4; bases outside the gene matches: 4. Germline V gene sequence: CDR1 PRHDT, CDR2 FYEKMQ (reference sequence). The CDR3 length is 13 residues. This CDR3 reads CASSVREGETQYF. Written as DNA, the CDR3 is TGTGCCAGCAGCGTCAGGGAGGGAGAGACCCAGTACTTC.

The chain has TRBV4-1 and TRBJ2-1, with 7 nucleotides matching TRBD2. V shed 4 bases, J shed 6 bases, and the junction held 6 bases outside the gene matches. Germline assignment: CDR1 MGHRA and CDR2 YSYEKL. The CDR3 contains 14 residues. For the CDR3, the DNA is TGCGCCAGCAGCCCTATCGGGACTACCAATGAGCAGTTCTTC. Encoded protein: CASSPIGTTNEQFF.